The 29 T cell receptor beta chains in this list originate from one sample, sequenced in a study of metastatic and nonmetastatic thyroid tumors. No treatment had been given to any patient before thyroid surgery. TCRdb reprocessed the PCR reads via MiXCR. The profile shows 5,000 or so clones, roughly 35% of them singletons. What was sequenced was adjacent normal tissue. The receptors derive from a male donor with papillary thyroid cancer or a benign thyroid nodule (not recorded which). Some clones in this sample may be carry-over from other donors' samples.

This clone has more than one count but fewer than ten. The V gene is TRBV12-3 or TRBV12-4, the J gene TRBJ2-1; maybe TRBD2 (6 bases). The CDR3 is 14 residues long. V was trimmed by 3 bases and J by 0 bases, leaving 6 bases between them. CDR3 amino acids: CASSFGSSYNEQFF. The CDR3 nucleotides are TGTGCCAGCAGTTTCGGGAGCTCCTACAATGAGCAGTTCTTC.

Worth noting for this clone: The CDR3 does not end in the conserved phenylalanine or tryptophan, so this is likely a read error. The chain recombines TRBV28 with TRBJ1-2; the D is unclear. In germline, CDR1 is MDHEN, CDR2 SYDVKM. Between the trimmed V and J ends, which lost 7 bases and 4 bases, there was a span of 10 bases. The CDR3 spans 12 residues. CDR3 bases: TGTGCCAGCAAAATGGAACTCTATGGCTACACCCTC. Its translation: CASKMELYGYTL.

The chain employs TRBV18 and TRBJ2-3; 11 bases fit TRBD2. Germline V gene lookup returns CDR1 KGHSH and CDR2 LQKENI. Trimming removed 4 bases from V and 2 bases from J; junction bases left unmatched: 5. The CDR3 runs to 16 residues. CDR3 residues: CASSQLAGGPTDTQYF. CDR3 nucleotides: TGTGCCAGCTCACAGTTAGCGGGAGGGCCCACAGATACGCAGTATTTT.

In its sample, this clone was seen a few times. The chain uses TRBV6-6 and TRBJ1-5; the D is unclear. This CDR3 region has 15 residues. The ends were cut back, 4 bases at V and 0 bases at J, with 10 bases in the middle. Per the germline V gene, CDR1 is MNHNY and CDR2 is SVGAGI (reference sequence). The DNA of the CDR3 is TGTGCCAGCAGTTCAGACGGATATAGCAATCAGCCCCAGCATTTT. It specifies CASSSDGYSNQPQHF.

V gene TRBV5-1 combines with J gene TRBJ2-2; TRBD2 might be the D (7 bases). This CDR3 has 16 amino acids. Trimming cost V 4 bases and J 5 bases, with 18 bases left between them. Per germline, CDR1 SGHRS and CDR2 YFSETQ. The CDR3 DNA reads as TGCGCCAGCAGCAAGGACCGGGGGGCGTGGACCGGGGAGCTGTTTTTT. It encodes CASSKDRGAWTGELFF.

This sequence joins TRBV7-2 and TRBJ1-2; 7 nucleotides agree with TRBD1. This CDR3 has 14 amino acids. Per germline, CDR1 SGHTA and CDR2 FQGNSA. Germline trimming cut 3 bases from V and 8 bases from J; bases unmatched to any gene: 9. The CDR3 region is CASSLDRWRGGYTF. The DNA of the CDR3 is TGTGCCAGCAGCTTGGACAGGTGGCGCGGGGGCTACACCTTC.

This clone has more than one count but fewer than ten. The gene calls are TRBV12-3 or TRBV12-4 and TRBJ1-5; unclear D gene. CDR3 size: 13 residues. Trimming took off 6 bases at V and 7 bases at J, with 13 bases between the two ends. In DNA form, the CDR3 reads TGTGCCAGCAGCGTTAGGACGGACCAGCCCCAGCATTTT. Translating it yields CASSVRTDQPQHF.

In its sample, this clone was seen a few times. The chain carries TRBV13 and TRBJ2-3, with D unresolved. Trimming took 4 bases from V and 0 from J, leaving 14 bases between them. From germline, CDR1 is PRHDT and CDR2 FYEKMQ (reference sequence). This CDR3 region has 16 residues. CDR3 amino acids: CASSSYSSTSTDTQYF. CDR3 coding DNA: TGTGCCAGCAGCTCATACTCAAGTACTAGCACAGATACGCAGTATTTT.

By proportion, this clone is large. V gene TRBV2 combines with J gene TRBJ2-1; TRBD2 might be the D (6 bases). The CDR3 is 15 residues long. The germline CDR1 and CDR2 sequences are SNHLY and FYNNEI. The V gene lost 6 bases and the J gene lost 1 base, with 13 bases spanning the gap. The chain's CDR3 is CASRSSGSSYNEQFF. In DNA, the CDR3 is TGTGCCAGCAGGAGTAGCGGTTCGTCCTACAATGAGCAGTTCTTC. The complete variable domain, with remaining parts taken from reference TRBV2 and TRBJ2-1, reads EPEVTQTPSHQVTQMGQEVILRCVPISNHLYFYWYRQILGQKVEFLVSFYNNEISEKSEIFDDQFSVERPDGSNFTLKIRSTKLEDSAMYFCASRSSGSSYNEQFFGPGTRLTVL.

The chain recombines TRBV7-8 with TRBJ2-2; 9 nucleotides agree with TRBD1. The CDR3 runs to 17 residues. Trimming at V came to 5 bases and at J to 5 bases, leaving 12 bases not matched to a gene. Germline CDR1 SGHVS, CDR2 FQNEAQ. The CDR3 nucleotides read TGTGCCAGCAGCAGACGACAGGTCGACAGGGGGACCGGGGAGCTGTTTTTT. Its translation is CASSRRQVDRGTGELFF. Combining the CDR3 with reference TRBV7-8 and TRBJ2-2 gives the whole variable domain GAGVSQSPRYKVAKRGQDVALRCDPISGHVSLFWYQQALGQGPEFLTYFQNEAQLDKSGLPSDRFFAERPEGSVSTLKIQRTQQEDSAVYLCASSRRQVDRGTGELFFGEGSRLTVL.

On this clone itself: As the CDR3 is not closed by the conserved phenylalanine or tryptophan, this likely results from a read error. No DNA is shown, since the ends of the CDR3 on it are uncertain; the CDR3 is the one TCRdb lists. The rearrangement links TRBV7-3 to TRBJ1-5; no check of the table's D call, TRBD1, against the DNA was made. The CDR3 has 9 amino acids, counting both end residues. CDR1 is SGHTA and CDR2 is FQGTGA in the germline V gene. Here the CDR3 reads CASSPGQTS.

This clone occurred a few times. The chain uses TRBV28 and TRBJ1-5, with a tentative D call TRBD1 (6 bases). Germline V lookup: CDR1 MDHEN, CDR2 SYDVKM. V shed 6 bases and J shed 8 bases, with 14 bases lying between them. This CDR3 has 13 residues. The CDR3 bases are TGTGCCAGCAGCCGGGAAGGACAGAAGCCCCAGCATTTT. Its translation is CASSREGQKPQHF.

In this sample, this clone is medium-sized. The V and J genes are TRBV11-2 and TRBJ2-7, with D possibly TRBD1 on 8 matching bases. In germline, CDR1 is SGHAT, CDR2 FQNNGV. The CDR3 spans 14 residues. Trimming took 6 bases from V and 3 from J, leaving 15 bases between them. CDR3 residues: CASSTTGGGYEQYF. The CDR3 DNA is TGTGCCAGCAGTACAACAGGGGGGGGCTACGAGCAGTACTTC.

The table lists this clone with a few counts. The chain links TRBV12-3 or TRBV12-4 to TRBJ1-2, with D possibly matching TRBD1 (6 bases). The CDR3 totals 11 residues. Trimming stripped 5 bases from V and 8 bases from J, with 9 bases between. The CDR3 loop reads CASSPGTGYTF. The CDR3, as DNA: TGTGCCAGCAGTCCCGGGACAGGCTACACCTTC.

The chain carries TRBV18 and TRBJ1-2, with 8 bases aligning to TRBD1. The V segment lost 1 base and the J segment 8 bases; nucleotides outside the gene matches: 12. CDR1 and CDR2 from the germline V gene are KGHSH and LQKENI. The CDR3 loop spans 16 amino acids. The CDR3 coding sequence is TGTGCCAGCTCACCACGACTAGAGGGACAGGATGGGGGCTACACCTTC. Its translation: CASSPRLEGQDGGYTF.

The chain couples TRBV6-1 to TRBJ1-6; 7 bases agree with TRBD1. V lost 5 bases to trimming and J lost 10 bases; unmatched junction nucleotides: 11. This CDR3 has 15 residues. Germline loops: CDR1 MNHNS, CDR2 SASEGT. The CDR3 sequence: CASSRKTGLESPLHF. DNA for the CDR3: TGTGCCAGCAGTCGAAAGACAGGGCTGGAATCACCCCTCCACTTT.

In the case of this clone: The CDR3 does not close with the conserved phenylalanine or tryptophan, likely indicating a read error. Here the CDR3 reads CASIPVYGYTL. CDR3 nucleotides: TGTGCCAGCATCCCAGTGTATGGCTACACCCTC. This rearrangement joins TRBV6-1 to TRBJ1-2; D ambiguous. Germline V CDR1 and CDR2: MNHNS, SASEGT. This CDR3 has 11 amino acids. Trimming cost V 7 bases and J 5 bases, with 8 bases left between them.

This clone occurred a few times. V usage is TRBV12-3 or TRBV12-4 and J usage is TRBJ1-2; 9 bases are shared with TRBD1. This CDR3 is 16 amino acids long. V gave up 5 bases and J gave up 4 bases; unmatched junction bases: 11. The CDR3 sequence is CASSKTGGARFYGYTF. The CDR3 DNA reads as TGTGCCAGCAGTAAGACAGGGGGAGCTAGATTCTATGGCTACACCTTC.

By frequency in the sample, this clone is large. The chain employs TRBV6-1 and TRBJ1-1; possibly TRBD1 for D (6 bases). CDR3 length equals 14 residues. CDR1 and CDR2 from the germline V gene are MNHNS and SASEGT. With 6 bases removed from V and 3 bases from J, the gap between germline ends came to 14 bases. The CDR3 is CASSLTGIDTEAFF. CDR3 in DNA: TGTGCCAGCAGCCTCACAGGGATTGACACTGAAGCTTTCTTT.

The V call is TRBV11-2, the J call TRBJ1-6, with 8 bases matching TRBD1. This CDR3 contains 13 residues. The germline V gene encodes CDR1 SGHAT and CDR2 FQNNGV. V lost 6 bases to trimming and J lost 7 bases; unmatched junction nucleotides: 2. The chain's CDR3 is CASSWTGNSPLHF. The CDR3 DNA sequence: TGTGCCAGCAGTTGGACAGGGAATTCACCCCTCCACTTT.

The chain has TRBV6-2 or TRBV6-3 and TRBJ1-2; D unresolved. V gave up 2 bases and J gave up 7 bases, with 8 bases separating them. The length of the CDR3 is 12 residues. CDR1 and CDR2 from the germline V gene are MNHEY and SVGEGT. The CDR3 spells CASSYRWSGYTF. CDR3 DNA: TGTGCCAGCAGTTACAGATGGAGTGGCTACACCTTC.

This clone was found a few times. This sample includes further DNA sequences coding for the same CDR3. CDR3 sequence: CASSLGRGALTDTQYF. CDR3 DNA sequence: TGTGCCAGCAGTTTGGGCAGGGGGGCCCTCACAGATACGCAGTATTTT. The chain links TRBV12-3 or TRBV12-4 to TRBJ2-3; TRBD1 is a possible D gene (7 bases). V lost 3 bases and J lost 2, with 15 bases in between. The length of the CDR3 is 16 residues.

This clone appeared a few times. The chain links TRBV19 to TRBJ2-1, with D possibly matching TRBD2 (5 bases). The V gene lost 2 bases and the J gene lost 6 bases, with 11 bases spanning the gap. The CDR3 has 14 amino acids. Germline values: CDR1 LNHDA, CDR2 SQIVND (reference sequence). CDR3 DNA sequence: TGTGCCAGTAGTATATCTAGCTGGGGCAATGAGCAGTTCTTC. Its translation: CASSISSWGNEQFF.

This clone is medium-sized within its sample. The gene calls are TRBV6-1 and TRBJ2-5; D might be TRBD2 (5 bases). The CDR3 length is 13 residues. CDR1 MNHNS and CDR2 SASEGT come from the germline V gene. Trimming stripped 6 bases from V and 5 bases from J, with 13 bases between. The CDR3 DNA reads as TGTGCCAGCAGCCTCGAGGAGCGGGAGACCCAGTACTTC. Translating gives CASSLEERETQYF.

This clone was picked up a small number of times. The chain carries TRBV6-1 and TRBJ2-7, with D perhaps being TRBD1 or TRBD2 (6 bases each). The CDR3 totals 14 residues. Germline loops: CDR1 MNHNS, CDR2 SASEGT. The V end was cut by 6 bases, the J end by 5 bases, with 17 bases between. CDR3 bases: TGTGCCAGCAGAAACCAAGGGAGGACAGACGAGCAGTACTTC. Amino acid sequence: CASRNQGRTDEQYF.

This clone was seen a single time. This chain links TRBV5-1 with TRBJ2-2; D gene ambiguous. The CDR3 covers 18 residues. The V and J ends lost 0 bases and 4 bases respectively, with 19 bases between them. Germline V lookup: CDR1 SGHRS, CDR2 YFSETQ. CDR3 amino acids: CASSLGAPFLSATGELFF. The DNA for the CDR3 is TGCGCCAGCAGCTTGGGGGCCCCGTTTTTGTCGGCCACCGGGGAGCTGTTTTTT. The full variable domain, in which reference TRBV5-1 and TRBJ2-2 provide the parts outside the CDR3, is KAGVTQTPRYLIKTRGQQVTLSCSPISGHRSVSWYQQTPGQGLQFLFEYFSETQRNKGNFPGRFSGRQFSNSRSEMNVSTLELGDSALYLCASSLGAPFLSATGELFFGEGSRLTVL.

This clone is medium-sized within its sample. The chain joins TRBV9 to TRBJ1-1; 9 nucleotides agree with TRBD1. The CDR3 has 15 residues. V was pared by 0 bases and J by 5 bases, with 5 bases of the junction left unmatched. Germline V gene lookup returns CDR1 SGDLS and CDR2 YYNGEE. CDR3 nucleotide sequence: TGTGCCAGCAGCGTAGCTTCCGGACAGGGGACTGAAGCTTTCTTT. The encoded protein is CASSVASGQGTEAFF. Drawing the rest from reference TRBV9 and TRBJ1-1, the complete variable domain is DSGVTQTPKHLITATGQRVTLRCSPRSGDLSVYWYQQSLDQGLQFLIQYYNGEERAKGNILERFSAQQFPDLHSELNLSSLELGDSALYFCASSVASGQGTEAFFGQGTRLTVV.

The CDR3, as DNA: TGTGCCAGCAGCTTTGACAGGGCGAACACCGGGGAGCTGTTTTTT. Encoded protein: CASSFDRANTGELFF. This rearrangement joins TRBV7-9 to TRBJ2-2; 7 positions match TRBD1. Germline V gene sequence: CDR1 SEHNR, CDR2 FQNEAQ (reference sequence). This CDR3 contains 15 residues. V gave up 3 bases and J gave up 0 bases; unmatched junction bases: 1.

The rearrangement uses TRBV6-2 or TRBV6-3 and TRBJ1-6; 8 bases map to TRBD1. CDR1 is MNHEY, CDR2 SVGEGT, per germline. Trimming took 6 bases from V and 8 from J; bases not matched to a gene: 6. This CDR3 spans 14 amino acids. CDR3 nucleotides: TGTGCCAGCAGGGACGACAGGGGCGATTCACCCCTCCACTTT. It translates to CASRDDRGDSPLHF.